This T cell receptor beta chain was found in a study of T cell repertoires in cytomegalovirus infection. Study-wide background: Researchers turned to recently identified HLA-C-restricted CMV epitopes as well as well-studied HLA-B-restricted ones.

The V segment lost 5 bases and the J segment 3 bases; nucleotides outside the gene matches: 9. The germline gives CDR1 DFQATT, CDR2 SNEGSKA (reference sequence). This CDR3 spans 15 amino acids. General study findings and limits: Carriage of CMV together with the relevant HLA was identifiable through cumulative public TCR beta family frequency.

This clonotype was recorded once. The antigen is undetermined. TCRdb passed the reads through MiXCR, listing each CDR3 protein once. The table includes roughly 860,000 distinct CDR3 sequences, roughly 33% detected once. The source is a human donor in good health (CMV status not recorded). Some clones in this sample may be carry-over from other donors' samples. This rearrangement joins TRBV20-1 to TRBJ2-1; 8 bases match TRBD1. The sample in question was cultured CD8+ T cells from PBMCs, obtained from culture after CMV antigen stimulation. CDR3 sequence reads: CSAPRQGFGYNEQFF. The CDR3 nucleotides read TGCAGTGCTCCTCGACAGGGGTTCGGCTACAATGAGCAGTTCTTC.